The 12 T cell receptor beta chains reported below all come from one sample, sequenced in a study of response to subunit inactivated influenza vaccine. TCRdb independently ran MiXCR on the RT-PCR reads; one entry per CDR3 protein. The data contain about 570,000 distinct CDR3 sequences, around 10% of them singletons. This sample was also put to use in a study of T cells expressing NK-cell markers. That report adds: UMIs were included in TCR beta cDNA generated by 5'RACE template switching.

This specimen consisted of PBMCs from blood, obtained on the day of vaccination. The receptors derive from a man aged 50-60 years who received an inactivated influenza vaccine.

This clonotype was seen more than once but under ten times. V gene TRBV27 combines with J gene TRBJ1-1; D remains ambiguous. Germline-derived CDR1 and CDR2 are MNHEY and SMNVEV (reference sequence). The CDR3 sequence is 16 residues long. The V end lost 5 bases, the J end lost 3 bases, and 19 bases lay between the germline ends. CDR3 in DNA: TGTGCCAGCAGTCCCCCCACGAGGTACCTGCACACTGAAGCTTTCTTT. Residues: CASSPPTRYLHTEAFF.

This chain joins TRBV20-1 and TRBJ2-3; TRBD2 aligns across 7 bases. Germline V lookup: CDR1 DFQATT, CDR2 SNEGSKA (reference sequence). The CDR3 is 14 amino acids. V trimming: 6 bases; J trimming: 2 bases; junction bases outside the gene matches: 8. The CDR3, as DNA: TGCAGTGCCGGTGGGGGGGACCCCACAGATACGCAGTATTTT. Protein product: CSAGGGDPTDTQYF.

This clonotype was picked up many times. J is TRBJ2-3 and V is TRBV5-6, with 8 bases matching TRBD2. Germline CDR1 reads SGHDT; CDR2 reads YYEEEE. V was pared by 4 bases and J by 1 base, with 5 bases of the junction left unmatched. The CDR3 runs to 15 residues. CDR3 coding DNA: TGTGCCAGCAGCCCTAGCGGGCTCCGCACAGATACGCAGTATTTT. This sequence encodes CASSPSGLRTDTQYF.

This clonotype turned up a few times. The rearrangement uses TRBV12-3 or TRBV12-4 and TRBJ2-2; 11 bases are shared with TRBD1. After removal of 9 bases from V and 4 bases from J, the junction contained 7 bases not matched to a gene. The CDR3 consists of 15 residues. CDR3 DNA sequence: TGTGCCAGTCGAGCCGGGACAGGGGGCACCGGGGAGCTGTTTTTT. The encoded protein is CASRAGTGGTGELFF.

The rearrangement joins TRBV6-5 to TRBJ2-1; 7 bases are shared with TRBD1. Germline CDR1 is MNHEY and CDR2 is SVGAGI. The CDR3 extends over 15 amino acids. J lost 5 bases, V lost 4 bases, and 8 bases had no gene match. CDR3 sequence: CASSFLGQVHNEQFF. In nucleotides, the CDR3 is TGTGCCAGCAGTTTCCTTGGACAGGTACACAATGAGCAGTTCTTC.

In this sample, this clonotype turned up a few times. The chain carries TRBV20-1 and TRBJ1-4, with 12 bases fitting TRBD1. Germline V gene sequence: CDR1 DFQATT, CDR2 SNEGSKA (reference sequence). J was trimmed by 8 bases and V by 0 bases; bases with no gene match: 13. CDR3 length equals 18 residues. This CDR3 is CSARDLGQGATTREKLFF. CDR3 DNA: TGCAGTGCTAGAGATCTGGGACAGGGGGCCACGACCCGCGAAAAACTGTTTTTT.

This sequence joins TRBV6-2 or TRBV6-3 and TRBJ2-1, with D perhaps assigned TRBD1 or TRBD2 (5 bases each). CDR3 length: 15 residues. The germline V gene has CDR1 MNHEY and CDR2 SVGEGT. V lost 10 bases and J 7 bases, leaving 23 bases between the germline ends. CDR3 residues: CATASGGALGNEQFF. The CDR3, as DNA: TGTGCCACCGCTTCTGGGGGAGCGCTTGGGAATGAGCAGTTCTTC.

This clonotype was recorded a few times. This chain joins TRBV10-3 and TRBJ1-2; the match to TRBD1 covers 11 bases. Trimming removed 8 bases from V and 4 bases from J; junction bases left unmatched: 12. This CDR3 is 16 amino acids long. The germline V gene encodes CDR1 ENHRY and CDR2 SYGVKD. DNA of the CDR3: TGTGCCATCGGTGGACAGGGGGCGTTGAGGGTCTATGGCTACACCTTC. It codes for CAIGGQGALRVYGYTF.

This clonotype came up a few times. The chain recombines TRBV20-1 with TRBJ2-1; D is unresolved. The CDR3 runs 11 residues. Germline V lookup: CDR1 DFQATT, CDR2 SNEGSKA (reference sequence). Trimming cost V 4 bases and J 6 bases, with 7 bases left between them. Here the CDR3 DNA reads TGCAGTGCTACCGGCAGCAATGAGCAGTTCTTC. This codes for CSATGSNEQFF.

This clonotype was observed a few times. This chain's CDR3 is CASSIDSTGYNEQFF. CDR3 nucleotide sequence: TGTGCCAGTAGTATAGATTCGACAGGTTACAATGAGCAGTTCTTC. The V call is TRBV19, the J call TRBJ2-1; tentative D call: TRBD1 (6 bases). CDR1 LNHDA and CDR2 SQIVND come from the germline V gene (reference sequence). This CDR3 has 15 amino acids. Trimming took 0 bases from V and 4 from J, leaving 10 bases between them.

V is TRBV28 and J is TRBJ2-2, with D uncertain. This CDR3 has 14 residues. Deletions cut 8 bases from V and 1 base from J, with 11 bases between. Germline V lookup: CDR1 MDHEN, CDR2 SYDVKM. CDR3 residues: CASVRHLNTGELFF. The CDR3, as DNA: TGTGCCAGCGTAAGACACCTGAACACCGGGGAGCTGTTTTTT.

This chain links TRBV29-1 with TRBJ2-1; D is possibly TRBD2 (5 bases). The CDR3 sequence is 13 residues long. Trimming took 7 bases from V and 0 from J, leaving 10 bases between them. The V gene's germline CDR1 is SQVTM and CDR2 ANQGSEA. This chain's CDR3 is CSALDSSYNEQFF. The CDR3 DNA sequence: TGCAGCGCATTGGACTCCTCCTACAATGAGCAGTTCTTC.